This T cell receptor (beta chain) was identified in a study of shared clonotypes between healthy human individuals. Background on the study: Ranging from 18 to 49 in age, donors were a couple of women and three men.

This CDR3 is built from 16 residues. The V gene's germline CDR1 is SGHVS and CDR2 FQNEAQ. Trimming pared 4 bases from V and 0 bases from J, leaving 13 bases between. The repertoire was sequenced with immunoSEQ multiplex PCR; TCRdb's copy has only in-frame clones and lacks some. The sample has some 2.3 million clones, 90% to 95% seen once. This sequence joins TRBV7-8 and TRBJ1-5; tentatively, D is TRBD1 (5 bases). What was sequenced was naive CD4+ T cells from PBMCs. Subset noted: CD45RA+ positively selected. The receptor was derived from a man aged 18 to 30 in good health. Some clones in this sample may be carry-over from other donors' samples. The CDR3, as DNA: TGTGCCAGCAGCTCCACCGGGGGTAATAGCAATCAGCCCCAGCATTTT. It is translated as CASSSTGGNSNQPQHF. The full variable domain, its missing parts supplied by reference TRBV7-8 and TRBJ1-5, is GAGVSQSPRYKVAKRGQDVALRCDPISGHVSLFWYQQALGQGPEFLTYFQNEAQLDKSGLPSDRFFAERPEGSVSTLKIQRTQQEDSAVYLCASSSTGGNSNQPQHFGDGTRLSIL.